This T cell receptor (beta chain) derives from a study of T-cell memory formation after mild COVID-19. Each CDR3 protein is one row after TCRdb ran MiXCR on the 5' RACE reads. The repertoire holds some 600,000 distinct CDR3 sequences, roughly 17% seen once, with 8.1% in the top ten. The sample was PBMCs or a T cell subset sorted from them (not recorded which). The clonotype comes from an adult woman who had mild COVID-19 (a few samples of this study predate the infection). Cell type and time point are not known.

The CDR3 reads CASSLSRAGGYTF. CDR3 DNA: TGTGCCAGCAGTTTGTCCCGGGCCGGCGGCTACACCTTC. The rearrangement links TRBV27 to TRBJ1-2; D is unclear. Germline CDR1 MNHEY, CDR2 SMNVEV (reference sequence). The CDR3 spans 13 residues. The V gene lost 3 bases and the J gene lost 8 bases, with 13 bases spanning the gap.